Below are 26 T cell receptor beta chains sequenced from a single sample in a study of T cell clones after liver transplantation. Profiling relied on immunoSEQ multiplex PCR, and the TCRdb table lists in-frame clones only, not all of them. The table includes about 120,000 clones, roughly nine tenths detected once. Sample: CD4+ T cells from blood, taken 12 months after liver transplant. The source is a human patient who received a liver transplant. The graft donor may account for some of the T cells.

The chain recombines TRBV11-3 with TRBJ2-3, with 11 bases aligning to TRBD2. Germline values: CDR1 SGHNT, CDR2 YENEEA. J lost 6 bases, V lost 3 bases, and 5 bases had no gene match. CDR3 size: 15 residues. CDR3 sequence reads: CASSLSSGRWDTQYF. CDR3 bases: TGTGCCAGCAGCTTGTCTAGCGGGAGGTGGGATACGCAGTATTTT.

The CDR3 DNA sequence: TGTGCCAGCAGCTTAGGGGACACCACGTACCAAGAGACCCAGTACTTC. Its translation: CASSLGDTTYQETQYF. The chain recombines TRBV7-2 with TRBJ2-5; D possibly corresponds to TRBD1 (6 bases). Germline CDR1 and CDR2: SGHTA and FQGNSA. The CDR3 runs 16 residues. The V and J ends lost 1 base and 0 bases respectively, with 12 bases between them.

The V and J genes are TRBV5-1 and TRBJ2-6; no clear D. Trimming took 0 bases from V and 4 from J, leaving 11 bases between them. This CDR3 has 16 residues. From germline, CDR1 is SGHRS and CDR2 YFSETQ. The CDR3 reads CASSLGPAAGANVLTF. CDR3 nucleotide sequence: TGCGCCAGCAGCTTGGGACCAGCAGCGGGGGCCAACGTCCTGACTTTC.

Only one count was recorded for this clone. This sequence joins TRBV5-1 and TRBJ1-1, with 7 positions matching TRBD1. Looked up from germline, CDR1 is SGHRS and CDR2 is YFSETQ. The CDR3 contains 14 residues. Trimming at V came to 4 bases and at J to 1 base, leaving 4 bases not matched to a gene. CDR3 protein: CASSRQGSNTEAFF. As DNA, the CDR3 is TGCGCCAGCAGCCGACAGGGTTCGAACACTGAAGCTTTCTTT.

The chain links TRBV21-1 to TRBJ1-2. TRBV21-1 is termed a pseudogene. The CDR3 has 14 residues. CDR3 residues: CASSKRGCCYGYTF. CDR3 nucleotides: TGTGCCAGCAGCAAGAGGGGATGTTGCTATGGCTACACCTTC.

The chain recombines TRBV30 with TRBJ2-7, with 9 bases identical to TRBD2. The CDR3 covers 16 residues. The V segment lost 0 bases and the J segment 3 bases; nucleotides outside the gene matches: 9. Germline V gene lookup returns CDR1 GTSNPN and CDR2 SVGIG (reference sequence). CDR3 residues: CAWSVFGLAGNYEQYF. CDR3 DNA: TGTGCCTGGAGTGTATTCGGGCTAGCGGGGAACTACGAGCAGTACTTC.

The chain recombines TRBV2 with TRBJ2-7; weak D call: TRBD2 (5 bases). This CDR3 is 11 amino acids long. V was cut by 6 bases and J by 3 bases, with 6 bases left in between. In germline, CDR1 is SNHLY, CDR2 FYNNEI. CDR3 in amino acids: CASSRGYEQYF. CDR3 bases: TGTGCCAGCAGCCGGGGCTACGAGCAGTACTTC.

The gene calls are TRBV7-9 and TRBJ2-1; D is perhaps TRBD2 (5 bases). Germline-derived CDR1 and CDR2 are SEHNR and FQNEAQ (reference sequence). The CDR3 is 19 amino acids. V lost 3 bases and J lost 1, with 22 bases in between. CDR3 region: CASSLLRLRGRLSYNEQFF. The CDR3 nucleotides read TGTGCCAGCAGCTTGCTACGTCTCCGGGGAAGGCTATCCTACAATGAGCAGTTCTTC. The full variable domain, in which reference TRBV7-9 and TRBJ2-1 provide the parts outside the CDR3, is DTGVSQNPRHKITKRGQNVTFRCDPISEHNRLYWYRQTLGQGPEFLTYFQNEAQLEKSRLLSDRFSAERPKGSFSTLEIQRTEQGDSAMYLCASSLLRLRGRLSYNEQFFGPGTRLTVL.

The chain carries TRBV2 and TRBJ2-1, with no clear D. From germline, CDR1 is SNHLY and CDR2 FYNNEI. The CDR3 runs 14 residues. Trimming cost V 6 bases and J 5 bases, with 14 bases left between them. The CDR3 DNA reads TGTGCCAGCAGCTCCAATGGGCTTCACAATGAGCAGTTCTTC. It translates to CASSSNGLHNEQFF.

For the CDR3, the DNA is TGTGCCAGCAGCGTTCACGGTGGGCCCACTGAAGCTTTCTTT. Translated, it gives CASSVHGGPTEAFF. V gene TRBV7-8 combines with J gene TRBJ1-1; D unresolved. V lost 5 bases and J lost 4, with 14 bases in between. The germline gives CDR1 SGHVS, CDR2 FQNEAQ. The CDR3 runs to 14 residues.

The rearrangement uses TRBV10-2 and TRBJ2-1, with D hard to call. The CDR3 runs 12 residues. Trimming removed 10 bases from V and 4 bases from J, with 11 bases in between. CDR1 WSHSY and CDR2 SAAADI come from the germline V gene. The CDR3 nucleotides are TGCGCCACCCTACAGAGTTACAATGAGCAGTTCTTC. This translates into CATLQSYNEQFF.

The chain links TRBV7-9 to TRBJ2-1, with 8 bases that match TRBD2. With V trimmed by 1 base and J by 8 bases, 1 base remained unmatched. The CDR3 length is 13 residues. The germline V gene has CDR1 SEHNR and CDR2 FQNEAQ (reference sequence). CDR3 nucleotide sequence: TGTGCCAGCAGCTTAGACGGGGGGGATGAGCAGTTCTTC. This translates into CASSLDGGDEQFF.

V gene TRBV6-1 combines with J gene TRBJ2-3; D gene uncertain. The V gene lost 8 bases and the J gene lost 6 bases, with 9 bases spanning the gap. The CDR3 runs to 11 residues. Germline assignment: CDR1 MNHNS and CDR2 SASEGT. The CDR3, as DNA: TGTGCCAGCCGGACCCCGGATACGCAGTATTTT. Translated: CASRTPDTQYF.

This clone was detected a few times. The chain carries TRBV27 and TRBJ1-5; D unresolved. The V gene lost 1 base and the J gene lost 8 bases, with 12 bases spanning the gap. Germline V lookup: CDR1 MNHEY, CDR2 SMNVEV (reference sequence). CDR3 length: 14 amino acids. The CDR3 DNA follows: TGTGCCAGCAGTTTATTACCAGGAAGGGAGCCCCAGCATTTT. Translating gives CASSLLPGREPQHF.

The rearrangement links TRBV19 to TRBJ2-3; 8 positions agree with TRBD2. Looked up from germline, CDR1 is LNHDA and CDR2 is SQIVND (reference sequence). V shed 3 bases and J 2 bases; nucleotides not matched to a gene: 7. The CDR3 runs to 16 residues. CDR3 sequence reads: CASSMGAGGPTDTQYF. CDR3 nucleotides: TGTGCCAGTAGTATGGGTGCGGGAGGTCCCACAGATACGCAGTATTTT.

The chain links TRBV5-4 to TRBJ2-7; 9 nucleotides agree with TRBD1. The CDR3 covers 15 residues. Germline-derived CDR1 and CDR2 are SGHNT and YYREEE (reference sequence). V was pared by 2 bases and J by 4 bases, with 7 bases of the junction left unmatched. CDR3 region: CASSFPGQGSYEQYF. The CDR3 DNA sequence: TGTGCCAGCAGCTTCCCGGGACAGGGTTCGTACGAGCAGTACTTC.

The gene calls are TRBV9 and TRBJ2-1; 9 nucleotides line up with TRBD2. The CDR3 is 17 amino acids. V lost 3 bases to trimming and J lost 6 bases; unmatched junction nucleotides: 13. CDR1 SGDLS and CDR2 YYNGEE come from the germline V gene. CDR3 bases: TGTGCCAGCAGCGATATCCCTGGGCGGGAGGGCGTCAATGAGCAGTTCTTC. Translation: CASSDIPGREGVNEQFF. The full variable domain, with the rest looked up from reference TRBV9 and TRBJ2-1, is DSGVTQTPKHLITATGQRVTLRCSPRSGDLSVYWYQQSLDQGLQFLIQYYNGEERAKGNILERFSAQQFPDLHSELNLSSLELGDSALYFCASSDIPGREGVNEQFFGPGTRLTVL.

The chain is built from TRBV7-2 and TRBJ1-1, with no clear D. The CDR3 runs 13 residues. The germline V gene encodes CDR1 SGHTA and CDR2 FQGNSA. V lost 2 bases to trimming and J lost 0 bases, with 4 bases between them. In DNA form, the CDR3 reads TGTGCCAGCAGCTTACCGGTGAACACTGAAGCTTTCTTT. Translated: CASSLPVNTEAFF.

Notes on this clone: The same CDR3 can be traced to other DNA sequences in this sample. The gene calls are TRBV28 and TRBJ2-7; D may be TRBD2 (5 bases). Germline V gives CDR1 MDHEN, CDR2 SYDVKM. V dropped 2 bases and J dropped 1 base, with 6 bases sitting between them. CDR3 length: 13 amino acids. The CDR3: CASSLGGSYEQYF. The CDR3 DNA reads as TGTGCCAGCAGTTTAGGCGGGTCCTACGAGCAGTACTTC.

The V call is TRBV19, the J call TRBJ1-2; 7 bases match TRBD1. The germline V gene encodes CDR1 LNHDA and CDR2 SQIVND (reference sequence). The V and J ends lost 6 bases and 2 bases, in that order; junction bases with no gene match: 0. The CDR3 runs 12 residues. The CDR3 spells CASRQGNYGYTF. For the CDR3, the DNA is TGTGCCAGTAGACAGGGGAACTATGGCTACACCTTC.

The chain couples TRBV19 to TRBJ2-1; tentatively, D is TRBD2 (6 bases). The CDR3 consists of 11 residues. Per germline, CDR1 LNHDA and CDR2 SQIVND (reference sequence). V shed 5 bases and J shed 12 bases, with 11 bases lying between them. The chain's CDR3 is CASSGVGRQFF. The CDR3 bases are TGTGCCAGTAGTGGGGTCGGGAGGCAGTTCTTC.

The chain joins TRBV11-2 to TRBJ2-6; D remains ambiguous. The CDR3 spans 14 residues. Germline assignment: CDR1 SGHAT and CDR2 FQNNGV. The V end lost 7 bases, the J end lost 1 base, and 8 bases lay between the germline ends. The CDR3 DNA sequence: TGTGCCAGCACCGGCCTTTCTGGGGCCAACGTCCTGACTTTC. It encodes CASTGLSGANVLTF.

This clone came up once. V and J are TRBV27 and TRBJ2-5, with D possibly TRBD1 on 7 matching bases. CDR3 length: 14 amino acids. V was trimmed by 5 bases and J by 5 bases, leaving 15 bases between them. Germline lookup yields CDR1 MNHEY and CDR2 SMNVEV (reference sequence). The CDR3 sequence is CASSHKTGRETQYF. Written as DNA, the CDR3 is TGTGCCAGCAGTCACAAGACAGGGAGGGAGACCCAGTACTTC.

The gene calls are TRBV27 and TRBJ1-2; TRBD1 aligns across 7 bases. This CDR3 comprises 16 residues. Per the germline V gene, CDR1 is MNHEY and CDR2 is SMNVEV (reference sequence). J gave up 4 bases and V 4 bases, and 12 bases lay outside the gene matches. The CDR3 is CASSSATTGYLYGYTF. The CDR3 nucleotides read TGTGCCAGCAGTTCAGCCACGACAGGGTACCTCTATGGCTACACCTTC.

The chain carries TRBV6-5 and TRBJ2-2; 7 nucleotides agree with TRBD2. Germline V gene lookup returns CDR1 MNHEY and CDR2 SVGAGI. V was pared by 7 bases and J by 0 bases, with 2 bases of the junction left unmatched. CDR3 length equals 14 residues. Here the CDR3 DNA reads TGTGCCAGCATTAGCGGGCCGAACACCGGGGAGCTGTTTTTT. This translates into CASISGPNTGELFF.

In DNA form, the CDR3 reads TGTGCCACCAGCAGAGCGTGGACAGTCGTCCCCCAACATCGGCAGCCCCAGCATTTT. Residues: CATSRAWTVVPQHRQPQHF. The chain has TRBV15 and TRBJ1-5; a weak D match, TRBD1 (6 bases). V was cut by 1 base and J by 7 bases, with 26 bases left in between. Germline V gene data show CDR1 as LNHNV and CDR2 as YYDKDF (reference sequence). There are 19 residues in the CDR3.